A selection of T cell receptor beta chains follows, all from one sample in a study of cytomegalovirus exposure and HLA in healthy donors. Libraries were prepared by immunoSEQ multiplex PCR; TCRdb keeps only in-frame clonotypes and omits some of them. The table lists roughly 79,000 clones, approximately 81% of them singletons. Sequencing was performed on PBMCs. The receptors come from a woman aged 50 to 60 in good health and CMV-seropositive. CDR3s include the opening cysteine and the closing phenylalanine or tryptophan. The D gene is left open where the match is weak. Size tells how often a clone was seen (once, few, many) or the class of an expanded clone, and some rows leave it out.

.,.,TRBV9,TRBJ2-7,CASSVSGNEQYF,TGTGCCAGCAGCGTTTCCGGGAACGAGCAGTACTTC
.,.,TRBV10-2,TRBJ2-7,CASSGGFFPDYEQYF,TGCGCCAGCAGTGGAGGGTTCTTCCCCGACTACGAGCAGTACTTC
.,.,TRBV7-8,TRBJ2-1,CASSLNIWSRQKNNEQFF,TGTGCCAGCAGCTTAAATATATGGTCCCGACAGAAAAACAATGAGCAGTTCTTC
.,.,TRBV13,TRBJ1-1,CASSLGSYTEAFF,TGTGCCAGCAGCTTAGGCTCCTACACTGAAGCTTTCTTT
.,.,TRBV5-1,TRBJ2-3,CASSSQAGWGTDTQYF,TGCGCCAGCAGCTCTCAGGCGGGATGGGGCACAGATACGCAGTATTTT
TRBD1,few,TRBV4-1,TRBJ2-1,CASSWDRDFPNEQFF,TGCGCCAGCAGCTGGGACAGGGATTTCCCCAATGAGCAGTTCTTC
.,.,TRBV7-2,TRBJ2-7,CASSITTGTHEQYF,TGTGCCAGCAGCATAACCACAGGGACCCACGAGCAGTACTTC
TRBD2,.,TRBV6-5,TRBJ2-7,CASSYSSSGRPYEQYF,TGTGCCAGCAGTTACTCTTCTAGCGGGAGGCCCTACGAGCAGTACTTC
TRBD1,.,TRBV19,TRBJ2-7,CASSIAGTGNEQYF,TGTGCCAGTAGTATTGCCGGGACAGGGAACGAGCAGTACTTC
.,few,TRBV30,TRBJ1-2,CAWGRRDPGQRSRYGYTF,TGTGCCTGGGGGAGAAGGGATCCGGGACAACGATCTCGATATGGCTACACCTTC
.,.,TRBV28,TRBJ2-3,CASSSYSDTQYF,TGTGCCAGCAGTTCTTACTCAGATACGCAGTATTTT
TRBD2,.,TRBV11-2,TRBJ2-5,CASSFNRAGGTQYF,TGTGCCAGCAGCTTCAACAGGGCGGGGGGGACCCAGTACTTC
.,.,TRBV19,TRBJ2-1,CASSILGQSHNEQFF,TGTGCCAGTAGTATTCTTGGACAGTCGCACAATGAGCAGTTCTTC
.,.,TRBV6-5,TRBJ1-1,CASSYRAGFGTEAFF,TGTGCCAGCAGTTACCGAGCAGGGTTTGGCACTGAAGCTTTCTTT
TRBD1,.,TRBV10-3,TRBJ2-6,CAISPQQGAGANVLTF,TGTGCCATCAGCCCGCAACAGGGGGCTGGGGCCAACGTCCTGACTTTC